Detailed here is one T cell receptor (beta chain). The data belong to a study of blood T cell repertoires in COVID-19. Looking at the study overall: Samples came from the United States, Italy and Spain, spanning acute and convalescent COVID-19. PBMCs, B-cell-depleted T cells, or T cells provided the cDNA or gDNA that made up the material.

The CDR3 length is 15 residues. Germline V CDR1 and CDR2: LGHNA, YSLEER. Trimming removed 0 bases from V and 6 bases from J; junction bases left unmatched: 7. Original data processing: Estimation of nucleated cell counts was performed using reference gene primer amplification. Repertoires were generated with immunoSEQ multiplex PCR, while TCRdb's copy carries only in-frame clones and drops some. Clone size and V and J calls were adopted from that table, with D and trimming inferred from the DNA. The sample lists tens of thousands of clones; approximately 91% were seen once. The chain carries TRBV4-3 and TRBJ2-7; 8 nucleotides line up with TRBD1. What was sequenced was peripheral blood. The sequence derives from a man between 65 and 85 years old with active COVID-19. CDR3 region: CASSQEGTGLGEQYF. The CDR3, as DNA: TGCGCCAGCAGCCAAGAGGGGACAGGACTCGGCGAGCAGTACTTC.